Described below is a single TCR beta chain sequence and its context. Antigen specificity is unknown. Only in-frame clones appear in the TCRdb table, and some are missing; sequencing was by immunoSEQ multiplex PCR. Of 98,000 or so clones detected, approximately 91% appear once; the ten largest clones hold about 0.82%. This entry belongs to a study of OX40 agonist ivuxolimab in advanced cancers. Across the study: Ivuxolimab was delivered to patients intravenously every 2 weeks at doses spanning 0.01 to 10 mg/kg. Three individuals attained partial responses, comprising one hepatocellular carcinoma case and two cutaneous melanoma cases.

Germline V gene sequence: CDR1 MNHEY, CDR2 SVGAGI. This CDR3 is built from 15 residues. J gave up 0 bases and V 5 bases, and 4 bases lay outside the gene matches. Study-wide results and limits: With doses of 0.1 to 3.0 mg/kg, CD4+ and CD8+ blood T cells had undergone clonal expansion by week 6.

This TCR was recovered from an adult with an advanced solid tumor such as melanoma, head and neck, liver or kidney cancer. The chain is built from TRBV6-5 and TRBJ1-3; TRBD1 aligns across 7 bases. The input for sequencing was CD4+ or CD8+ T cells sorted from blood, taken in a trial of the OX40 agonist ivuxolimab. The CDR3 sequence: CASSQDRSSGNTIYF. DNA for the CDR3: TGTGCCAGCAGTCAGGACAGGAGCTCTGGAAACACCATATATTTT.